The entry that follows covers one TCR beta chain sequence. Its antigen remains unknown. The junction had 4 bases not matched to a gene; V was cut back by 4 bases and J by 6 bases. CDR3 length equals 15 residues. Germline-derived CDR1 and CDR2 are SGHDT and YYEEEE. The data are from a study of T cell responses to AZD1222 COVID-19 vaccine. At the level of the study: Combined were second doses at about 4 or about 12 weeks. Findings and caveats of the study: Most donors were white British and more were female, and clonal diversity was possibly underestimated.

Generated by immunoSEQ multiplex PCR, the TCRdb table keeps only in-frame clones and is missing some. The sample holds 95,000 to 150,000 clones, approximately 90% seen once. The sequence was collected from an adult in good health. This chain uses TRBV5-6 with TRBJ2-2; 12 bases align to TRBD1. The source material was peripheral blood, sampled on day 0 of AZD1222 vaccination. The CDR3 nucleotides are TGTGCCAGCAGCCAGGGACAGGGGGCGTCCGGGGAGCTGTTTTTT. It yields the protein CASSQGQGASGELFF.